This TCR beta chain stems from a study of blood T cell repertoires in COVID-19. About the research overall: The United States, Italy and Spain were the sources of the acute and convalescent COVID-19 samples. Sources were T cells, B-cell-depleted T cells, or PBMCs; the material itself was cDNA or gDNA.

The trim removed 5 bases at V and 0 bases at J, leaving 7 bases unmatched. CDR1 and CDR2 (germline): MNHEY, SVGAGI. CDR3 length: 15 amino acids. Original analysis: Estimates of nucleated cell counts were drawn from the amplification of reference gene primers. Data came from immunoSEQ multiplex PCR; TCRdb stores just in-frame clones and leaves some out. The V and J calls and clone size come from that table; D and trimming were worked out from the DNA. The sample lists 25,000 to 30,000 clones; 85% to 90% were seen once. The V call is TRBV6-5, the J call TRBJ2-7; the match to TRBD1 covers 7 bases. The receptor comes from a human donor in a cohort sampled during active COVID-19. The sequenced sample was peripheral blood. CDR3 residues: CASSKSTGTSYEQYF. In DNA form, the CDR3 reads TGTGCCAGCAGTAAGTCGACAGGGACCTCCTACGAGCAGTACTTC.